The 32 T cell receptor beta chains reported below all come from one sample, sequenced in a study of blood T cells in healthy people across ages. It was with a sample-barcoded 5' primer and a J-beta primer mix that a second PCR of roughly 7 to 12 cycles was run. TCRdb reprocessed the 5' RACE reads with MiXCR, giving one entry per CDR3 protein. The sample has about 680,000 distinct CDR3 sequences, 49% seen once. The source material was blood. The receptor source for this set is a woman in her fifties or sixties in good health.

This clonotype has a single count. V usage is TRBV6-6 and J usage is TRBJ2-1, with D perhaps TRBD2 (6 bases). CDR3 length equals 16 residues. The V end was cut by 1 base, the J end by 9 bases, with 19 bases between. Per germline, CDR1 MNHNY and CDR2 SVGAGI (reference sequence). The CDR3 sequence is CASSYFGGFPAGEQFF. CDR3 coding DNA: TGTGCCAGCAGTTACTTCGGCGGTTTCCCAGCGGGTGAGCAGTTCTTC.

As concerns this clonotype: Germline is not matched at one junction end, which may reflect a read error. The J gene is TRBJ2-7, the V gene TRBV11-2; 7 bases are a match to TRBD2. CDR1 is SGHAT, CDR2 FQNNGV, per germline. The CDR3 is made up of 14 amino acids. The CDR3 region has the DNA TGTGCCAGCAGCTTAGACGGGAGCGGGAACGAGCGGTACTTC. Protein: CASSLDGSGNERYF.

Turning to this clonotype: A much larger clone lies one base from this, so it may be a read error. The chain is built from TRBV4-2 and TRBJ2-5, with D possibly matching TRBD2 (6 bases). Deletions cut 4 bases from V and 5 bases from J, with 20 bases between. From germline, CDR1 is LGHNA and CDR2 YNFKEQ. The length of the CDR3 is 16 residues. The CDR3 loop reads CASSPVGGATFETQYF. CDR3 in DNA: TGTGCCAGCAGCCCGGTGGGGGGAGCGACTTTTGAGACCCAGTACTTC.

There are many counts of this clonotype. V gene TRBV29-1 combines with J gene TRBJ1-1; no clear D gene. Looked up from germline, CDR1 is SQVTM and CDR2 is ANQGSEA. This CDR3 comprises 13 residues. The V end lost 1 base, the J end lost 5 bases, and 11 bases lay between the germline ends. The CDR3 nucleotides read TGCAGCGTTGAAGGGCGGTTGGGGACTGAAGCTTTCTTT. Encoded protein: CSVEGRLGTEAFF.

This clonotype was counted at least ten times. The chain couples TRBV13 to TRBJ2-1; no reliable D call. The V gene lost 0 bases and the J gene lost 4 bases, with 7 bases spanning the gap. There are 14 residues in the CDR3. The germline gives CDR1 PRHDT, CDR2 FYEKMQ (reference sequence). CDR3 sequence reads: CASSLGGDYNEQFF. CDR3 nucleotides: TGTGCCAGCAGCTTAGGTGGGGATTACAATGAGCAGTTCTTC. Full variable domain (rest looked up from reference TRBV13 and TRBJ2-1): AAGVIQSPRHLIKEKRETATLKCYPIPRHDTVYWYQQGPGQDPQFLISFYEKMQSDKGSIPDRFSAQQFSDYHSELNMSSLELGDSALYFCASSLGGDYNEQFFGPGTRLTVL.

This clonotype was seen only a few times. V gene TRBV2 combines with J gene TRBJ2-6; D ambiguous. Germline V gene sequence: CDR1 SNHLY, CDR2 FYNNEI. Deletions cut 6 bases from V and 3 bases from J, with 12 bases between. This CDR3 is 15 amino acids long. The CDR3 nucleotides are TGTGCCAGCAGCCGCACAGCCCTTGGGGCCAACGTCCTGACTTTC. Protein: CASSRTALGANVLTF.

This clonotype was detected a few times. V and J are TRBV29-1 and TRBJ2-7, with TRBD1 identical over 12 bases. Looked up from germline, CDR1 is SQVTM and CDR2 is ANQGSEA. V shed 7 bases and J 7 bases; nucleotides not matched to a gene: 5. The CDR3 length is 12 residues. Here the CDR3 reads CSAGQGAQEQYF. The CDR3 region has the DNA TGCAGCGCGGGACAGGGGGCGCAAGAGCAGTACTTC.

The gene calls are TRBV2 and TRBJ2-7; possibly TRBD1 or TRBD2 for D (6 bases each). In germline, CDR1 is SNHLY, CDR2 FYNNEI. This CDR3 has 13 residues. V dropped 9 bases and J dropped 2 bases, with 14 bases sitting between them. The CDR3 nucleotides read TGTGCCAGTCAACGGGGGCTGGCCTACGAGCAGTACTTC. Its translation: CASQRGLAYEQYF.

As concerns this clonotype: Being one base from a much bigger clone, this may be a read error. The chain recombines TRBV29-1 with TRBJ2-5; 11 bases map to TRBD2. CDR1 is SQVTM, CDR2 ANQGSEA, per germline. The CDR3 loop spans 13 amino acids. The DNA for the CDR3 is TGCCGCGTTCCGGGACTAGCGGAAGAGACCCAGTACTTC. This codes for CRVPGLAEETQYF.

This rearrangement joins TRBV20-1 to TRBJ1-5; D is unresolved. CDR1 is DFQATT, CDR2 SNEGSKA, per germline (reference sequence). The ends were cut back, 3 bases at V and 4 bases at J, with 16 bases in the middle. CDR3 length equals 15 residues. CDR3 region: CSARGRAGPNQPQHF. The CDR3 coding sequence is TGCAGTGCTAGGGGTCGGGCAGGCCCGAATCAGCCCCAGCATTTT.

V is TRBV3-1 and J is TRBJ2-3; no clear D gene. V dropped 0 bases and J dropped 3 bases, with 10 bases sitting between them. The germline V gene has CDR1 LGHDT and CDR2 YNNKEL (reference sequence). The length of the CDR3 is 15 residues. CDR3 coding DNA: TGTGCCAGCAGCCAAGAGACACGGTTGACAGATACGCAGTATTTT. Residues: CASSQETRLTDTQYF.

The rearrangement uses TRBV12-3 or TRBV12-4 and TRBJ1-2; D gene ambiguous. Trimming shortened V by 4 bases and J by 8 bases, and 11 bases separated the two germline ends. The CDR3 runs to 12 residues. The CDR3: CASSSWVEGYTF. The DNA for the CDR3 is TGTGCCAGCAGTTCATGGGTGGAAGGCTACACCTTC.

This clonotype was detected only a few times. The chain recombines TRBV20-1 with TRBJ2-4; maybe TRBD2 (7 bases). CDR1 is DFQATT and CDR2 is SNEGSKA in the germline V gene (reference sequence). Trimming removed 0 bases at V and 3 bases at J, with 12 bases between. This CDR3 is 15 amino acids long. The CDR3, as DNA: TGCAGTGCTAGAGATAGAAGGGGGGGCAAAAACATTCAGTACTTC. Protein product: CSARDRRGGKNIQYF.

The chain combines TRBV20-1 with TRBJ2-1, with 8 bases matching TRBD1. The CDR3 covers 15 residues. The V gene's germline CDR1 is DFQATT and CDR2 SNEGSKA (reference sequence). V lost 0 bases and J lost 5; bases outside the gene matches: 6. The CDR3 DNA reads TGCAGTGCTAGAGACCTATACAGGGGGGACAATGAGCAGTTCTTC. It encodes CSARDLYRGDNEQFF.

J is TRBJ2-7 and V is TRBV28; D possibly uses TRBD1 or TRBD2 (6 bases each). CDR3 length: 13 residues. From germline, CDR1 is MDHEN and CDR2 SYDVKM. V lost 6 bases and J 4 bases, leaving 13 bases between the germline ends. The CDR3 spells CASRRGGYYEQYF. The CDR3 DNA reads TGTGCCAGCAGAAGAGGGGGGTATTACGAGCAGTACTTC.

The V and J genes are TRBV7-6 and TRBJ1-2; TRBD1 matches 7 bases. Germline CDR1 SGHVS, CDR2 FNYEAQ. The CDR3 has 15 residues. V lost 5 bases, J lost 2 bases, and 8 bases stayed unmatched. The CDR3 is CASSPYQQGNYGYTF. DNA for the CDR3: TGTGCCAGCAGCCCATACCAACAGGGGAACTATGGCTACACCTTC.

This sequence joins TRBV7-9 and TRBJ2-7, with D unclear. Trimming left V 5 bases short and J 3 bases short, with 14 bases between. In germline, CDR1 is SEHNR, CDR2 FQNEAQ (reference sequence). This CDR3 comprises 14 residues. The CDR3 here is CASSPGRSLYEQYF. In DNA form, the CDR3 reads TGTGCCAGCAGCCCCGGGCGATCCCTCTACGAGCAGTACTTC.

V usage is TRBV20-1 and J usage is TRBJ1-1; D gene unclear. Germline V lookup: CDR1 DFQATT, CDR2 SNEGSKA (reference sequence). Trimming stripped 0 bases from V and 11 bases from J, with 19 bases between. The CDR3 covers 14 residues. CDR3 residues: CSARDRASGPMAFF. CDR3 bases: TGCAGTGCTAGAGACCGGGCCTCCGGGCCTATGGCTTTCTTT.

The genes are TRBV9 and TRBJ2-7, with 8 bases fitting TRBD2. The CDR3 covers 13 residues. J lost 6 bases, V lost 7 bases, and 9 bases had no gene match. The germline V gene has CDR1 SGDLS and CDR2 YYNGEE. The CDR3 loop is CASGASGSLEQYF. The CDR3 DNA reads as TGTGCCAGCGGCGCCAGCGGGAGTCTCGAGCAGTACTTC.

This chain connects TRBV15 to TRBJ2-7; D gene uncertain. This CDR3 is 14 amino acids long. V was shortened by 2 bases and J by 5 bases, with 13 bases between the two germline ends. The V gene's germline CDR1 is LNHNV and CDR2 YYDKDF (reference sequence). CDR3 nucleotide sequence: TGTGCCACCAGCAGACCCGCTTCATCCAACGAGCAGTACTTC. Protein: CATSRPASSNEQYF.

The chain combines TRBV28 with TRBJ1-1; D perhaps matches TRBD1 (6 bases). The V end lost 7 bases, the J end lost 10 bases, and 16 bases lay between the germline ends. The CDR3 contains 12 residues. The germline V gene has CDR1 MDHEN and CDR2 SYDVKM. CDR3: CASKLPGQGAFF. CDR3 DNA: TGTGCCAGCAAACTACCGGGACAAGGAGCTTTCTTT.

This clonotype was picked up a small number of times. The CDR3 here is CATLSSGASYEQYF. In nucleotides, the CDR3 is TGTGCCACCCTCTCTAGCGGGGCCTCCTACGAGCAGTACTTC. The chain recombines TRBV2 with TRBJ2-7; 9 bases fit TRBD2. V was pared by 10 bases and J by 0 bases, with 7 bases of the junction left unmatched. The CDR3 covers 14 residues. Per germline, CDR1 SNHLY and CDR2 FYNNEI.

This clonotype appeared a few times. CDR3 loop: CSAPTGDSGNTIYF. DNA for the CDR3: TGCAGTGCCCCAACAGGGGACTCTGGAAACACCATATATTTT. J is TRBJ1-3 and V is TRBV20-1, with 7 bases that match TRBD1. V lost 6 bases and J lost 0; bases outside the gene matches: 5. The CDR3 has 14 residues. Germline CDR1 and CDR2: DFQATT and SNEGSKA (reference sequence).

V gene TRBV6-2 or TRBV6-3 combines with J gene TRBJ1-1; D is ambiguous. Germline assignment: CDR1 MNHEY and CDR2 SVGEGT. Trimming pared 2 bases from V and 5 bases from J, leaving 12 bases between. This CDR3 is 14 amino acids long. The CDR3: CASSYPSLGTEAFF. DNA for the CDR3: TGTGCCAGCAGTTACCCATCCTTGGGGACTGAAGCTTTCTTT.

This chain joins TRBV14 and TRBJ2-7; either TRBD1 or TRBD2 may supply D (6 bases each). With the DNA end fitting TRBJ2-1 better, the J assignment may be wrong. The CDR3 sequence is 16 residues long. In germline, CDR1 is SGHDN, CDR2 FVKESK. The CDR3 DNA follows: TGTGCCAGCAGCCAAGGCGGCTGGGGGGCTTCCTACGAGCAGTTCTTC. This sequence encodes CASSQGGWGASYEQFF.

This clonotype was seen only a few times. The V gene is TRBV9, the J gene TRBJ2-1; possible D gene TRBD2, 6 bases. V gave up 2 bases and J gave up 0 bases, with 9 bases separating them. The CDR3 spans 15 residues. Germline CDR1 SGDLS, CDR2 YYNGEE. The CDR3 DNA reads TGTGCCAGCAGCGTTAGCGGAAACTCCTACAATGAGCAGTTCTTC. Its translation is CASSVSGNSYNEQFF.

The table lists this clonotype with a few counts. The V call is TRBV20-1, the J call TRBJ2-3; 7 nucleotides match TRBD1. With 6 bases clipped from V and 2 bases from J, the junction kept 8 bases outside the gene matches. The CDR3 runs to 14 residues. Germline V CDR1 and CDR2: DFQATT, SNEGSKA (reference sequence). CDR3: CSAVQGDATDTQYF. The CDR3 DNA is TGCAGTGCGGTCCAGGGGGACGCCACAGATACGCAGTATTTT.

The chain is built from TRBV3-1 and TRBJ2-7, with D possibly TRBD2 on 6 matching bases. This CDR3 is built from 16 residues. The V and J ends lost 4 bases and 5 bases respectively, with 21 bases between them. The V gene's germline CDR1 is LGHDT and CDR2 YNNKEL (reference sequence). The CDR3 region is CASSPEWDFKSHEQYF. The CDR3 DNA reads TGTGCCAGCAGCCCCGAGTGGGACTTTAAGAGCCACGAGCAGTACTTC.

The chain uses TRBV9 and TRBJ2-1; the match to TRBD2 covers 7 bases. Germline loops: CDR1 SGDLS, CDR2 YYNGEE. The junction had 3 bases not matched to a gene; V was cut back by 2 bases and J by 4 bases. The CDR3 consists of 14 residues. The CDR3 protein is CASSVTGGYNEQFF. CDR3 DNA sequence: TGTGCCAGCAGCGTTACCGGGGGGTACAATGAGCAGTTCTTC.

This rearrangement joins TRBV28 to TRBJ2-1; 8 bases map to TRBD1. In germline, CDR1 is MDHEN, CDR2 SYDVKM. CDR3 size: 16 residues. V shed 5 bases, J shed 4 bases, and the junction held 10 bases outside the gene matches. CDR3 sequence reads: CASSRDRGPSYNEQFF. The CDR3 coding sequence is TGTGCCAGCAGTAGAGACAGGGGACCTTCATACAATGAGCAGTTCTTC.

This clonotype has only a few counts. The rearrangement links TRBV12-3 or TRBV12-4 to TRBJ2-7; D uncertain. There are 12 residues in the CDR3. V was clipped by 6 bases and J by 7 bases, with 13 bases between them. CDR3 region: CASSHVVREQYF. CDR3 in DNA: TGTGCCAGCAGCCATGTCGTAAGGGAGCAGTACTTC.

The rearrangement links TRBV28 to TRBJ2-1; D not certain. Germline V gene data show CDR1 as MDHEN and CDR2 as SYDVKM. This CDR3 is built from 12 residues. V was trimmed by 3 bases and J by 7 bases, leaving 7 bases between them. Here the CDR3 DNA reads TGTGCCAGCAGTTTCGGACGAAATGAGCAGTTCTTC. The encoded protein is CASSFGRNEQFF.